This T cell receptor (beta chain) emerged from a study of neurological immune-mediated disorders. Via MiXCR, TCRdb re-called the 5' RACE reads, giving one row per CDR3 protein. The data hold tens of thousands of distinct CDR3 sequences, with roughly 15% observed a single time. The CDR3 totals 16 residues. CDR1 is SGHAT and CDR2 is FQDESV in the germline V gene (reference sequence). V was clipped by 6 bases and J by 5 bases, with 23 bases between them. Time point described: longitudinal time-point 1 (baseline). Sequenced: PBMCs. This chain joins TRBV11-1 and TRBJ2-7; D may be TRBD1 (5 bases). The receptor's source is a female donor with HTLV-1-associated myelopathy (HAM/TSP). DNA for the CDR3: TGTGCCAGCAGTCTCTACCGGACATCGATTGGGAACGAGCAGTACTTC. Translation: CASSLYRTSIGNEQYF.